A selection of T cell receptor beta chains follows, all from one sample in a study of control samples from healthy donors and cancer patients. Generated by immunoSEQ multiplex PCR, the TCRdb table keeps only in-frame clones and is missing some. The data show roughly 79,000 clones, with around four fifths seen just once and over 12% held by the top ten. The sequencing input was blood. These receptors were taken from a man aged 45-65 years in good health. Each CDR3 is given with its conserved first and last residue. A D gene is named only where the DNA matches it firmly. Clone size is stated in some rows and not others, as once, few, many or a class when expanded.

v_gene	j_gene	d_gene	abundance	CDR3aa	CDR3nt
TRBV5-6	TRBJ2-7	NA	NA	CASSGRTDSYEQYF	TGTGCCAGCAGCGGGCGGACAGACTCCTACGAGCAGTACTTC
TRBV6-2/TRBV6-3	TRBJ2-3	NA	NA	CASSSTGPSTDTQYF	TGTGCCAGCAGTTCCACAGGCCCTAGCACAGATACGCAGTATTTT
TRBV7-2	TRBJ2-1	TRBD1	NA	CASSLRDSYNEQFF	TGTGCCAGCAGCTTAAGGGACAGCTACAATGAGCAGTTCTTC
TRBV2	TRBJ2-7	NA	NA	CASSGDSYEQYF	TGTGCCAGCAGTGGCGACAGCTACGAGCAGTACTTC
TRBV6-6	TRBJ2-3	NA	once	CASSPRSAVDTQYF	TGTGCCAGCAGCCCACGATCGGCAGTAGATACGCAGTATTTT
TRBV4-2	TRBJ2-7	TRBD2	NA	CASSQVGAGDTYEQYF	TGTGCCAGCAGCCAAGTCGGAGCGGGAGACACCTACGAGCAGTACTTC
TRBV27	TRBJ2-5	TRBD2	once	CASRLAGGNQETQYF	TGTGCCAGCAGACTAGCGGGGGGGAACCAAGAGACCCAGTACTTC
TRBV5-6	TRBJ1-4	NA	NA	CASSLSPNEKLFF	TGTGCCAGCAGCTTAAGCCCTAATGAAAAACTGTTTTTT
TRBV20-1	TRBJ2-7	TRBD1	medium-sized	CSAREDREQYF	TGCAGTGCTAGAGAGGACAGGGAGCAGTACTTC
TRBV19	TRBJ2-2	NA	NA	CASMRGAGELFF	TGTGCCAGTATGCGGGGAGCCGGGGAGCTGTTTTTT
TRBV5-1	TRBJ1-1	NA	NA	CASSSVGGTEAFF	TGCGCCAGCAGCTCCGTCGGGGGTACTGAAGCTTTCTTT
TRBV9	TRBJ1-6	NA	NA	CASSPTNSPLHF	TGTGCCAGCAGCCCAACCAATTCACCCCTCCACTTT
TRBV7-2	TRBJ1-5	NA	NA	CASSLDREGQPQHF	TGTGCCAGCAGCTTAGACAGGGAGGGTCAGCCCCAGCATTTT
TRBV2	TRBJ2-7	NA	once	CASSFEPYEQYF	TGTGCCAGCAGTTTCGAACCCTACGAGCAGTACTTC
TRBV15	TRBJ2-7	NA	few	CATSLAASYEQYF	TGTGCCACCAGCCTGGCGGCATCCTACGAGCAGTACTTC
TRBV11-3	TRBJ2-1	TRBD2	once	CASSPRTSGSPNNEQFF	TGTGCCAGCAGCCCCAGGACTAGCGGGAGTCCGAACAATGAGCAGTTCTTC
TRBV30	TRBJ2-7	TRBD1	NA	CAWSRGTGIYEQYF	TGTGCCTGGAGTAGGGGGACAGGAATCTACGAGCAGTACTTC
TRBV27	TRBJ2-7	NA	NA	CASSPIGAGEQYF	TGTGCCAGCAGTCCTATCGGGGCTGGGGAGCAGTACTTC
TRBV9	TRBJ2-7	NA	NA	CASSVVVGSGEQYF	TGTGCCAGCAGCGTAGTCGTGGGTAGTGGCGAGCAGTACTTC
TRBV5-1	TRBJ1-3	TRBD1	NA	CASSTGQGAIYF	TGCGCCAGCAGCACCGGACAGGGAGCCATATATTTT
TRBV14	TRBJ1-6	NA	NA	CASSHGPYNSPLHF	TGTGCCAGCAGCCATGGGCCATATAATTCACCCCTCCACTTT
TRBV5-8	TRBJ2-3	NA	once	CASSQGGDTQYF	TGTGCCAGCAGCCAGGGCGGGGATACGCAGTATTTT
TRBV9	TRBJ2-3	TRBD1	NA	CASSVPDRGSVLTPGADTQYF	TGTGCCAGCAGCGTACCCGACAGGGGAAGTGTCTTGACCCCCGGTGCAGATACGCAGTATTTT
TRBV6-5	TRBJ1-5	NA	NA	CASSKGGSQPQHF	TGTGCCAGCAGCAAGGGGGGTTCGCAGCCCCAGCATTTT
TRBV5-6	TRBJ1-2	NA	NA	CASSLGLKITYGYTF	TGTGCCAGCAGCTTGGGCCTGAAAATTACCTATGGCTACACCTTC
TRBV11-1	TRBJ1-1	NA	NA	CASSPDRMNTEAFF	TGTGCCAGCAGCCCTGACAGAATGAACACTGAAGCTTTCTTT
TRBV5-1	TRBJ2-3	NA	NA	CASSSTAGSDTQYF	TGCGCCAGCAGCAGTACGGCAGGGTCGGATACGCAGTATTTT
TRBV28	TRBJ1-4	TRBD1	NA	CASSSPSGQGYEKLFF	TGTGCCAGCAGTTCCCCCTCCGGACAGGGGTATGAAAAACTGTTTTTT
TRBV10-3	TRBJ1-2	NA	NA	CAISATGDHGYTF	TGTGCCATCAGTGCCACAGGCGATCATGGCTACACCTTC
TRBV12-3/TRBV12-4	TRBJ1-1	NA	NA	CATTDTANTEAFF	TGTGCCACTACGGACACAGCGAACACTGAAGCTTTCTTT
TRBV25-1	TRBJ2-7	NA	NA	CASSDSFYEQYF	TGTGCCAGCTCGGACAGTTTCTACGAGCAGTACTTC
TRBV6-6	TRBJ1-1	NA	NA	CASSYSGLMNTEAFF	TGTGCCAGCAGTTACTCGGGACTGATGAACACTGAAGCTTTCTTT
TRBV7-8	TRBJ2-7	TRBD1	NA	CASSYRGQGAFWEQYF	TGTGCCAGCAGCTACCGTGGACAGGGGGCGTTCTGGGAGCAGTACTTC
TRBV7-8	TRBJ2-7	NA	NA	CASSLAGWASYEQYF	TGTGCCAGCAGCTTAGCGGGGTGGGCCTCCTACGAGCAGTACTTC
TRBV5-6	TRBJ2-7	TRBD1	NA	CASSLAGGGYEQYF	TGTGCCAGCAGCTTGGCAGGGGGCGGTTACGAGCAGTACTTC
TRBV19	TRBJ2-5	TRBD2	NA	CASSASWGGETQYF	TGTGCCAGTAGTGCGTCCTGGGGGGGGGAGACCCAGTACTTC
TRBV7-2	TRBJ2-7	TRBD2	once	CASSLSQGGSYEQYF	TGTGCCAGCAGCTTGAGTCAGGGAGGGTCCTACGAGCAGTACTTC
TRBV19	TRBJ2-5	NA	NA	CASSTEPGDQETQYF	TGTGCCAGTAGTACCGAACCAGGCGACCAAGAGACCCAGTACTTC
TRBV24-1	TRBJ2-5	NA	NA	CATSETGPQETQYF	TGTGCCACCAGTGAGACAGGACCCCAAGAGACCCAGTACTTC
TRBV30	TRBJ1-1	NA	NA	CAWRTGLMNTEAFF	TGTGCCTGGAGGACGGGACTTATGAACACTGAAGCTTTCTTT
TRBV11-2	TRBJ2-1	TRBD2	NA	CASSSRSSGKDEQFF	TGTGCCAGCAGCTCCAGATCTAGCGGGAAAGATGAGCAGTTCTTC
TRBV30	TRBJ2-7	TRBD1	NA	CAWKLQGAGEQYF	TGTGCCTGGAAGTTACAGGGGGCGGGTGAGCAGTACTTC
TRBV4-2	TRBJ1-2	NA	NA	CASSHLAGDYGYTF	TGTGCCAGCAGCCATCTAGCGGGTGACTATGGCTACACCTTC
TRBV19	TRBJ2-6	TRBD2	NA	CASSMGGSSSGANVLTF	TGTGCCAGTAGTATGGGGGGGAGCTCCTCTGGGGCCAACGTCCTGACTTTC
TRBV18	TRBJ2-5	NA	NA	CASSPGRQQETQYF	TGTGCCAGCTCACCAGGACGCCAGCAAGAGACCCAGTACTTC
TRBV6-5	TRBJ1-1	NA	NA	CATRTVNTEAFF	TGTGCCACCAGGACAGTGAACACTGAAGCTTTCTTT
TRBV7-2	TRBJ1-5	NA	NA	CASSLRGNQPQHF	TGTGCCAGCAGCTTACGAGGCAATCAGCCCCAGCATTTT
TRBV2	TRBJ1-1	TRBD1	NA	CASVPRFDRGRSEAFF	TGTGCCAGCGTCCCTCGGTTCGACAGGGGACGGTCTGAAGCTTTCTTT
TRBV6-1	TRBJ1-1	NA	once	CASSEARMNTEAFF	TGTGCCAGCAGTGAGGCGAGGATGAACACTGAAGCTTTCTTT
TRBV5-6	TRBJ2-5	NA	once	CASSPDPGETQYF	TGTGCCAGCAGCCCGGACCCCGGGGAGACCCAGTACTTC
TRBV27	TRBJ2-7	TRBD1	NA	CASSLDRVDIHEQYF	TGTGCCAGCAGTTTGGACAGGGTGGACATCCACGAGCAGTACTTC
TRBV24-1	TRBJ1-1	NA	NA	CATGTQGNTEAFF	TGTGCCACCGGCACACAGGGGAACACTGAAGCTTTCTTT
TRBV4-3	TRBJ2-1	NA	NA	CASSQEKGAYNEQFF	TGCGCCAGCAGCCAAGAGAAAGGGGCTTACAATGAGCAGTTCTTC
TRBV4-3	TRBJ2-7	NA	once	CASSQQVGVGYEQYF	TGCGCCAGCAGCCAACAGGTAGGGGTGGGCTACGAGCAGTACTTC
TRBV19	TRBJ1-2	TRBD1	NA	CATEQGAGYGYTF	TGTGCCACCGAACAGGGGGCAGGGTATGGCTACACCTTC
TRBV24-1	TRBJ2-3	TRBD2	once	CATSDRTSGSPDTQYF	TGTGCCACCAGTGATCGTACTAGCGGGAGCCCAGATACGCAGTATTTT
TRBV5-6	TRBJ2-5	TRBD2	NA	CASSSLLAGKETQYF	TGTGCCAGCAGCTCCCTGCTAGCGGGGAAAGAGACCCAGTACTTC
TRBV6-5	TRBJ1-1	TRBD1	NA	CASSYSRQGINTEAFF	TGTGCCAGCAGTTACTCAAGACAGGGTATTAACACTGAAGCTTTCTTT
TRBV6-5	TRBJ2-5	TRBD2	NA	CASTLAGGRETQYF	TGTGCCAGCACGCTAGCGGGAGGGAGAGAGACCCAGTACTTC
TRBV7-2	TRBJ1-1	TRBD1	NA	CASSLRDSYPLTTEAFF	TGTGCCAGCAGCCTCCGGGACAGCTATCCTTTGACCACTGAAGCTTTCTTT